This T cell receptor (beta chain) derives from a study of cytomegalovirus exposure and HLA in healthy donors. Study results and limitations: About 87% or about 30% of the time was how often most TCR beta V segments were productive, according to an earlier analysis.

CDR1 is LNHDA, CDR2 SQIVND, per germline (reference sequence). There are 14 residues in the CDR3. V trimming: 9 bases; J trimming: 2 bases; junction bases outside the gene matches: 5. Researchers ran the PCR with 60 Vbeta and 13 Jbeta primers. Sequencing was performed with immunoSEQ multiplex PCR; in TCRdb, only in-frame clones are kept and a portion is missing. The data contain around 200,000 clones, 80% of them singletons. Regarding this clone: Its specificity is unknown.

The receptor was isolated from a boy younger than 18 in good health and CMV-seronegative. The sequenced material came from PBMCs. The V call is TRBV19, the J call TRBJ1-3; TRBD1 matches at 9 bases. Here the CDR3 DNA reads TGTGCCAGCTCACAGGGGGCAACTGGAAACACCATATATTTT. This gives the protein CASSQGATGNTIYF.